Listed below are T cell receptor beta chains from one sample, sequenced in a study of post-analysis software for immune sequencing data. TCRdb re-called the PCR reads through MiXCR, storing one row per CDR3 protein. The data hold under 900,000 distinct CDR3 sequences, with roughly 50% observed a single time. Source material: blood. All receptors come from a girl aged 5-17 years with multiple sclerosis. CDR3s include the opening cysteine and the closing phenylalanine or tryptophan. A D gene is named only where the DNA matches it firmly. Expanded clones are given a class, and other clones once, few, many or no size at all.

v_call,d_call,j_call,clone_size,cdr3_aa,cdr3_nt
TRBV6-2/TRBV6-3,NA,TRBJ1-2,NA,CASSHPFGGNYGYTF,TGTGCCAGCAGTCACCCCTTTGGAGGAAACTATGGCTACACCTTC
TRBV29-1,NA,TRBJ2-7,few,CSVELGGRIAEQYF,TGCAGCGTTGAATTAGGTGGGAGAATCGCCGAGCAGTACTTC
TRBV7-3,NA,TRBJ1-2,few,CASSLAGYYGYTF,TGTGCCAGCAGCTTGGCAGGGTACTATGGCTACACCTTC
TRBV7-3,TRBD2,TRBJ2-1,once,CASSPYRGAYNEQFF,TGTGCCAGCAGCCCCTACCGGGGGGCCTACAATGAGCAGTTCTTC
TRBV2,NA,TRBJ2-5,NA,CASSERGREEQYF,TGTGCCAGCAGTGAGAGGGGTAGGGAGGAGCAGTACTTC
TRBV12-3/TRBV12-4,NA,TRBJ2-3,NA,CASSYPRGGNERGDTQYF,TGTGCCAGCAGCTACCCCCGGGGAGGAAACGAAAGGGGAGATACGCAGTATTTT
TRBV12-3/TRBV12-4,TRBD2,TRBJ2-1,few,CASSPAGGEGEQFF,TGTGCCAGCAGTCCAGCCGGGGGGGAGGGTGAGCAGTTCTTC
TRBV3-1,TRBD1,TRBJ1-2,once,CASSPKSGGGYTF,TGTGCCAGCAGCCCGAAATCAGGGGGTGGCTACACCTTC
TRBV27,NA,TRBJ1-2,NA,CASSSQPGGGGYTF,TGTGCCAGCAGTTCCCAGCCCGGGGGCGGTGGCTACACCTTC
TRBV6-5,TRBD2,TRBJ2-1,NA,CASSYAQTGTINNEQFF,TGTGCCAGCAGTTACGCCCAAACCGGGACTATCAACAATGAGCAGTTCTTC
TRBV29-1,NA,TRBJ1-2,NA,CSVVLQKTNYGYTF,TGCAGCGTTGTGCTACAGAAAACTAACTATGGCTACACCTTC
TRBV10-3,TRBD2,TRBJ2-7,NA,CAISVGLAGELVHEQYF,TGTGCCATCAGCGTGGGACTAGCGGGAGAGCTTGTCCACGAGCAGTACTTC
TRBV29-1,TRBD2,TRBJ2-1,once,CSVLRPAGAPHGQFF,TGCAGCGTCCTGAGGCCTGCGGGAGCTCCCCATGGGCAGTTCTTC
TRBV12-3/TRBV12-4,NA,TRBJ2-6,few,CASSPTGANVRTF,TGTGCCAGCAGCCCTACTGGGGCCAACGTCCGGACTTTC
TRBV6-6,NA,TRBJ2-7,NA,CASNGRPYEQYF,TGTGCCAGCAACGGCAGACCCTACGAGCAGTACTTC
TRBV7-9,NA,TRBJ2-1,few,CASSPVGGPSYNEQFF,TGTGCCAGCAGCCCAGTGGGGGGCCCGAGTTACAATGAGCAGTTCTTC
TRBV29-1,NA,TRBJ2-7,NA,CSVGTLVTYEQYF,TGCAGCGTTGGGACATTGGTCACCTACGAGCAGTACTTC
TRBV7-9,NA,TRBJ2-7,NA,CASSLTGGTEQYF,TGTGCCAGCAGCTTAACGGGCGGCACCGAGCAGTACTTC
TRBV28,NA,TRBJ2-1,few,CASSYSTENEQFF,TGTGCCAGCTCATATTCGACAGAAAATGAGCAGTTCTTC
TRBV27,NA,TRBJ1-2,few,CASSLRGPSYGYTF,TGTGCCAGCAGCTTGCGTGGGCCTTCCTATGGCTACACCTTC
TRBV11-2,TRBD2,TRBJ2-1,NA,CASSSRTSGSLYNEQFF,TGTGCCAGCAGCTCGCGGACTAGCGGGAGTCTCTACAATGAGCAGTTCTTC
TRBV5-1,NA,TRBJ2-7,NA,CASRAGAAYEQYF,TGCGCCAGCAGGGCAGGAGCGGCCTACGAGCAGTACTTC
TRBV9,NA,TRBJ2-1,NA,CASSLSDGSYNEQFF,TGTGCCAGCAGTTTAAGCGACGGCTCCTACAATGAGCAGTTCTTC
TRBV11-3,NA,TRBJ1-2,NA,CEQGPNYGYTF,TGTGAACAGGGTCCCAACTATGGCTACACCTTC
TRBV6-2/TRBV6-3,NA,TRBJ1-2,NA,CASSPGRLTYPSEWGYTF,TGTGCCAGCAGTCCTGGACGGCTAACCTATCCAAGCGAGTGGGGCTACACCTTC
TRBV9,NA,TRBJ2-7,NA,CASSPDGPNEQYF,TGTGCCAGCAGCCCAGATGGCCCCAACGAGCAGTACTTC
TRBV29-1,TRBD1,TRBJ2-7,few,CSVKDRAYEQYF,TGCAGCGTTAAGGACAGGGCCTACGAGCAGTACTTC
TRBV5-1,NA,TRBJ1-1,NA,CASSPTPDSFTEAFF,TGCGCCAGCAGCCCAACCCCCGACAGCTTCACTGAAGCTTTCTTT
TRBV2,TRBD1,TRBJ2-5,few,CASSGQGAWETQYF,TGTGCCAGCAGTGGACAGGGGGCATGGGAGACCCAGTACTTC
TRBV5-1,NA,TRBJ1-2,few,CASSPDRGGAEGYTF,TGCGCCAGCAGCCCCGACCGGGGAGGGGCGGAGGGCTACACCTTC
TRBV25-1,TRBD2,TRBJ2-1,NA,CASRASGSFYEQFF,TGTGCCAGCAGAGCTAGCGGGAGCTTTTATGAGCAGTTCTTC
TRBV24-1,NA,TRBJ1-5,few,CATSDIWAARSNQPQHF,TGTGCCACCAGTGATATTTGGGCAGCCAGGAGCAATCAGCCCCAGCATTTT
TRBV6-6,NA,TRBJ2-7,NA,CASSLGQGGTYEQYF,TGTGCCAGCAGTTTAGGGCAGGGGGGAACCTACGAGCAGTACTTC
TRBV29-1,NA,TRBJ2-2,NA,CSVVRTPDTGELFF,TGCAGCGTTGTTAGGACACCTGACACCGGGGAGCTGTTTTTT
TRBV12-3/TRBV12-4,TRBD2,TRBJ2-7,NA,CASTKVAGGWGEQYF,TGTGCCAGCACTAAAGTAGCGGGAGGGTGGGGCGAGCAGTACTTC
TRBV2,NA,TRBJ2-6,few,CASSGTSGANVLTF,TGTGCCAGCAGTGGCACCTCTGGGGCCAACGTCCTGACTTTC
TRBV7-3,NA,TRBJ2-3,few,CASSLFGSSTDTQYF,TGTGCCAGCAGCCTATTTGGCTCTAGCACAGATACGCAGTATTTT
TRBV27,TRBD1,TRBJ2-7,NA,CASSFYRGSYEQYF,TGTGCCAGCAGTTTTTACAGGGGATCCTACGAGCAGTACTTC
TRBV27,TRBD2,TRBJ2-5,NA,CASSASVPGLAGKETQYF,TGTGCCAGCAGTGCTTCTGTCCCAGGACTAGCGGGAAAAGAGACCCAGTACTTC
TRBV20-1,NA,TRBJ2-4,few,CSAGHSSAKNIQYF,TGCAGTGCTGGGCACTCCTCGGCCAAAAACATTCAGTACTTC
TRBV29-1,TRBD2,TRBJ2-7,NA,CSGRLAGANEQYF,TGCAGCGGGAGACTAGCGGGAGCGAACGAGCAGTACTTC
TRBV9,NA,TRBJ2-1,once,CASSASNHVYNEQFF,TGTGCCAGCAGCGCCTCCAACCATGTCTACAATGAGCAGTTCTTC
TRBV6-2/TRBV6-3,TRBD2,TRBJ2-7,NA,CASSPREGPYEQYF,TGTGCCAGCAGCCCACGGGAGGGCCCCTACGAGCAGTACTTC